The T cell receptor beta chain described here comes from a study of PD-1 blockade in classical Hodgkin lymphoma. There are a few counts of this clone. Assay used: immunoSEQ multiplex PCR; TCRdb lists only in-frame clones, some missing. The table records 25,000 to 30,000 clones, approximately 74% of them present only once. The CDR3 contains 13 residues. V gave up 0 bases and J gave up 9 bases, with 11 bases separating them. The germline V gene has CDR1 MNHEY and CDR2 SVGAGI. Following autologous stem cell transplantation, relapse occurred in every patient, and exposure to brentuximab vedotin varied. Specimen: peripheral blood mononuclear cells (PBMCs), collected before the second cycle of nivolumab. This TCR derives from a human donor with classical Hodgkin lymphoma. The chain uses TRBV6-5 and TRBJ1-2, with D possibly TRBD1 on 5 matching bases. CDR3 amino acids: CASSYSQEGSYTF. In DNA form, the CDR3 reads TGTGCCAGCAGTTACTCGCAGGAGGGGAGCTACACCTTC.